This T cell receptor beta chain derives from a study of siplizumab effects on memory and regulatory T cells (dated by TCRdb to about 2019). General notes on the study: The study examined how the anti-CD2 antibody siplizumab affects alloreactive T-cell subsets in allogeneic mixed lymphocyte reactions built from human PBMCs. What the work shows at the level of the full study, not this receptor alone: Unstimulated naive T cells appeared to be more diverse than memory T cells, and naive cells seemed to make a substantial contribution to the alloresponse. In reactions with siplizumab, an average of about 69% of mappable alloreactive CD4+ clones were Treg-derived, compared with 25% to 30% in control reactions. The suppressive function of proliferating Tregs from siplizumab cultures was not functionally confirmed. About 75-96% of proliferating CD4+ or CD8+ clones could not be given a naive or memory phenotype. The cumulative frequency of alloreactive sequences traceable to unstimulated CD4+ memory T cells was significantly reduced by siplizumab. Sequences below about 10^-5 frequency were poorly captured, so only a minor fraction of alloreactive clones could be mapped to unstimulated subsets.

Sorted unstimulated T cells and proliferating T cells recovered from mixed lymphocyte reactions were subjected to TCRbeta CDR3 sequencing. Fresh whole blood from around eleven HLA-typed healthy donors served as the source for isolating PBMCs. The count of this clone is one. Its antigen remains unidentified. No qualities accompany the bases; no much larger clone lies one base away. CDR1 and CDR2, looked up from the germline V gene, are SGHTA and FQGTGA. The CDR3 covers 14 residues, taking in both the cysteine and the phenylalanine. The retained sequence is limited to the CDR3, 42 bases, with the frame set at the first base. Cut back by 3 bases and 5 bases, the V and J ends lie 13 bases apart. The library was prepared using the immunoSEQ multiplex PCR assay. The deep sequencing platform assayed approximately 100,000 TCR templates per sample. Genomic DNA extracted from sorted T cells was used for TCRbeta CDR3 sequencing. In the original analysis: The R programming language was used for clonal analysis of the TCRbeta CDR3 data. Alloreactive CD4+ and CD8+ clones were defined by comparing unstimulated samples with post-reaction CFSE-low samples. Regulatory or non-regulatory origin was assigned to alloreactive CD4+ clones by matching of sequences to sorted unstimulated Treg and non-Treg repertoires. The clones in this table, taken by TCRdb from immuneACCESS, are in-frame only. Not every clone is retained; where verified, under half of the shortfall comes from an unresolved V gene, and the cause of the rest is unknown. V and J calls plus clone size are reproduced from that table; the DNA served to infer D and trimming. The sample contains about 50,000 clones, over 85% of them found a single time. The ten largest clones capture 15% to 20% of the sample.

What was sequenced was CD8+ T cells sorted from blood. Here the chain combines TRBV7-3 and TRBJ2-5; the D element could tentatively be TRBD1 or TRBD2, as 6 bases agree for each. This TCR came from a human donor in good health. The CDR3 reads CASSFSGAEETQYF. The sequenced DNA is TGTGCCAGCAGCTTCTCGGGGGCCGAGGAGACCCAGTACTTC.